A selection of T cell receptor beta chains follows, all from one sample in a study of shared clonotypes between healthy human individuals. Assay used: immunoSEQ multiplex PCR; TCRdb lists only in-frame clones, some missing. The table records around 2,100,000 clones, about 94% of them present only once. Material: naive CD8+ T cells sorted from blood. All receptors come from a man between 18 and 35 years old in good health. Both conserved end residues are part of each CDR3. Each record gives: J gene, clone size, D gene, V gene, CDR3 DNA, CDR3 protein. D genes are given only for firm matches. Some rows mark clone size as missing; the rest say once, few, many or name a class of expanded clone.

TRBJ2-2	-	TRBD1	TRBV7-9	TGTGCCAGCAGCTCCGAACGGTACAGGGGCACGAACACCGGGGAGCTGTTTTTT	CASSSERYRGTNTGELFF
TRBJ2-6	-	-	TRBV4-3	TGCGCCAGCAGCCAAGGGACCCAGTCCTCTGTCCTGACTTTC	CASSQGTQSSVLTF
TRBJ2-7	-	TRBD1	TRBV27	TGTGCCAGCAGTTTTGGCGGGACAGGGGAACACGAGCAGTACTTC	CASSFGGTGEHEQYF
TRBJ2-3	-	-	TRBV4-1	TGCGCCAGCAGCCAAGAGGGCAGGGCATGGACAGATACGCAGTATTTT	CASSQEGRAWTDTQYF
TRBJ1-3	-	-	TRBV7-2	TGTGCCAGCAGTTCAGGGTTAAGCTCTGGAAACACCATATATTTT	CASSSGLSSGNTIYF
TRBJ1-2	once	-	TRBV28	TGTGCCAGCAGTTTAATTGGGCAGCTCTCTGGCTACACCTTC	CASSLIGQLSGYTF
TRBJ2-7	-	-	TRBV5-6	TGTGCCAGCAGCCTGGAGGAGTCTTTTGGCGAGCAGTACTTC	CASSLEESFGEQYF
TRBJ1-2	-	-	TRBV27	TGTGCCAGCAGTTTTTCACCTAACCCCTATGGCTACACCTTC	CASSFSPNPYGYTF
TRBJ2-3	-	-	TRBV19	TGTGCCAGTAGTGGCTGGGGGGGGCGAGATACGCAGTATTTT	CASSGWGGRDTQYF
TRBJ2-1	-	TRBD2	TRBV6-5	TGTGCCAGCAGTTACCTAGCGGGTCCCTACAATGAGCAGTTCTTC	CASSYLAGPYNEQFF
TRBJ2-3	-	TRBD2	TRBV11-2	TGTGCCAGCAGCCCGGGACTAGCGGGGGAGGGAAATACGCAGTATTTT	CASSPGLAGEGNTQYF
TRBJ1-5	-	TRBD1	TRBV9	TGTGCCAGCAGCGACGCGGACAGGGCCCAGCCCCAGCATTTT	CASSDADRAQPQHF
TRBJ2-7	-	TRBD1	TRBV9	TGTGCCAGCAGCGCTACTCCGGGACAGGGAGCCTACGAGCAGTACTTC	CASSATPGQGAYEQYF
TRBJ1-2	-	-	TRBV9	TGTGCCAGCAGCGTAGGAGGGGAAGCTAACTATGGCTACACCTTC	CASSVGGEANYGYTF
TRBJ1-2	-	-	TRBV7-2	TGTGCCAGCAGCTTAGACAGCACTTTCTATGGCTACACCTTC	CASSLDSTFYGYTF
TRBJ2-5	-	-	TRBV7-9	TGTGCCAGCAGCGGGACCCTAGTTGAGACCCAGTACTTC	CASSGTLVETQYF
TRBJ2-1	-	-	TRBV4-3	TGCGCCAGCAGCCAAGAGGAGGTGGGAGTCTCCTACAATGAGCAGTTCTTC	CASSQEEVGVSYNEQFF
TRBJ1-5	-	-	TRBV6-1	TGTGCCAGCAGTGAAGATTCCAGGGTAATAAATCAGCCCCAGCATTTT	CASSEDSRVINQPQHF
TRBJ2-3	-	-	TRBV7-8	TGTGCCAGCAGCTTAGAAGGTGACAGAGCTAGCACAGATACGCAGTATTTT	CASSLEGDRASTDTQYF
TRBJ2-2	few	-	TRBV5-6	TGTGCCAGCAGCGCAGGGACCGGGGAGCTGTTTTTT	CASSAGTGELFF
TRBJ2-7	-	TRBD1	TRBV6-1	TGTGCCAGCAGTCAGACAGGGGTCTCCTACGAGCAGTACTTC	CASSQTGVSYEQYF
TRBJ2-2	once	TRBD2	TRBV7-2	TGTGCCACCCCCGGCCAGCGGGAGTTCACCGGGGAGCTGTTTTTT	CATPGQREFTGELFF